This T cell receptor (beta chain) emerged from a study of blood T cells in healthy people across ages. This clonotype was detected only a few times. Antigen unknown. Researchers isolated at least 7 million PBMCs per sample. With 2 bases removed from V and 8 bases from J, the gap between germline ends came to 18 bases. The CDR3 spans 14 residues. The V gene's germline CDR1 is SQVTM and CDR2 ANQGSEA. The authors ran a second PCR of about 6 to 11 cycles using a sample-barcoded 5' primer and a J-beta primer mix. A single record per CDR3 protein comes from TCRdb applying MiXCR to the 5' RACE reads. Of hundreds of thousands of distinct CDR3 sequences in the sample, roughly 20% were seen once. Study-wide results and caveats: Roughly linear declines in TCR beta diversity per million T cells occurred with age. Compared with aged donors, long-lived donors showed fewer expanded clones, suggesting selection. The study lacked donor CMV status, which possibly confounded expanded clonotype changes.

What was sequenced was blood. The gene calls are TRBV29-1 and TRBJ1-2, with a tentative D call TRBD1 (6 bases). The clonotype originates from a man aged 70 or older in good health. The chain's CDR3 is CSVESVRGGGGYTF. The CDR3 coding sequence is TGCAGCGTTGAATCGGTCAGGGGAGGGGGGGGCTACACCTTC.